Listed here is a single T cell receptor (beta chain). Its target antigen remains unknown. No base-level quality is on record; no much larger clone is a single base apart. The cohort comprised under 700 healthy bone marrow donors. At the time of sampling, all cohort members were nominally healthy, though unrecorded immune exposures were likely present. The donor was CMV seronegative and was included in the group of a few hundred seronegative cohort members. A peripheral blood sample was provided by each donor, and peripheral blood mononuclear cells were used for TCR beta sequencing. The Qiagen DNeasy Blood Extraction Kit was used to extract genomic DNA from the blood cell samples. The sample belongs to a study of cytomegalovirus exposure and HLA in healthy donors (dated by TCRdb to the late 2010s). Regarding the complete study: According to an earlier analysis of 550 to 700 of the donors, 150 million to 200 million T cells yielded 100 million or so unique TCR beta sequences and approximately 280 Gb of sequence data. An early release that covered several hundred HLA-typed donors contained 300 to 350 gigabases of sequencing data and 85 million to 100 million unique TCR sequences. The study aimed to test whether signatures of past pathogen exposure could be identified by cataloging public T cell receptors. Every repertoire in the discovery cohort had been generated on one and the same sequencing platform. Roughly 5 DR-DQ haplotypes were handled as single units for association and clustering because linkage in the cohort was strong. Typing coverage varied by locus: roughly 629-630 donors for A, B, C, DRB1 and DQB1; some 520 for DQA1; around 610 for DPA1; fewer than 480 for DPB1. On average, roughly 200,000 unique TCR beta nucleotide sequences were sequenced per donor among 300 to 500 genotyped donors of the cohort, with 15% to 20% of those sequences being non-productive. Donor age, sex, ethnicity and CMV serostatus were compiled alongside the repertoire data. Along with the roughly 670-subject first cohort, a separate validation cohort of around 120 different subjects was used. The study profiled the T cell repertoires of about 720 subjects by immunosequencing and related them to cytomegalovirus serostatus. Both class I and class II loci were covered by HLA typing, at four-digit resolution. A later analysis re-examined previously published TCR beta repertoires from 500 to 700 donors and added high-resolution HLA genotyping to investigate patterns of TCR occurrence. Rather than using new phenotypic data, the later analysis identified candidate immune exposures from TCR beta sequences and from how often those sequences occurred across donors. Of the roughly 430 genotyped donors, about 80% fell in the genetic ancestry cluster associated with self-reported Caucasian donors. A later genetic analysis took genome-wide SNP genotypes for about three fifths of the roughly 670 donors and used that subset as a discovery cohort. To decide whether each TCR beta V gene segment behaved as functional or pseudogenic, an earlier analysis of nearly 600 of the donors relied on high-throughput TCR beta sequencing. To predict cytomegalovirus infection status, the study brought together high-throughput TCR immunosequencing, statistical association of individual TCRs with disease status, and machine learning. What the study reported, not specific to this receptor: The study gave a list of under 200 TCR beta chains associated with cytomegalovirus. The presence/absence analyses assumed that sequencing depth was roughly uniform across donors, and that assumption may not be true. An earlier analysis of approximately 590 of the donors showed that most TCR beta V segments appeared in productive rearrangements either about 90% or about 30% of the time, which broadly matched IMGT annotations. The classifier was reported to diagnose cytomegalovirus status with high specificity and sensitivity in both the original cohort and the validation cohort. A later analysis associated 16,951 TCR beta sequences with specific HLA alleles at a false discovery rate of 0.05. Some IMGT-functional V segments, including TRBV6-2 and TRBV6-3, could not be told apart with the 87-base-pair reads, so those segments were excluded. Most CMV-associated TCR beta chains appeared to be HLA-restricted in a later analysis, and the HLA associations seemed to be driven largely by CMV exposure. In a later analysis, TCR association rates were found to vary across HLA loci, with the most associated TCRs seen for DRB1 alleles and the fewest for HLA-C alleles. The cohort was sequenced for TCR beta chains only, and without alpha or paired-chain data the features that could be detected were limited. Correlated functional status among segregating V segments might reflect linkage disequilibrium, but an unknown experimental factor could not be ruled out. The earlier analysis of approximately 560 of the donors excluded fewer than 20 rarely observed V segments, including chromosome 9 orphons, because counts were too low. A later genetic analysis associated a missense DCLRE1C variant with V-gene and J-gene trimming of TCR beta chains, and an independent cohort replicated the association. A later genetic analysis reported fewer N-insertions in productive TCRs among donors in an Asian-associated ancestry cluster than the 666-donor mean. Most TCR sequences were observed very rarely across donors, whereas some public TCRs were present in many individuals. Immune exposure information for the cohort was limited to CMV serostatus. Compared with equally common non-associated chains, HLA-associated TCR beta chains in a later analysis were more clonally expanded and had lower generation probabilities. The sequencing pipeline was judged likely to have produced a cluster of highly shared sequence variants as a technical artifact. According to the authors, the approach could potentially be generalized to other disease states and immunological phenotypes. When HLA alleles, especially DR and DQ, strongly co-occurred, attributing TCR associations to individual alleles was difficult. Because HLA typing was unavailable for some donors at each locus, only the typed subset was used in association tests. A later analysis reported that several top co-occurrence clusters appeared linked to parvovirus B19, influenza, CMV and Epstein-Barr virus. A further reported finding was that TCR beta sequences accurately predicted the HLA-A and HLA-B alleles for most subjects in the first cohort. Three of the identified cytomegalovirus-associated TCR beta chains were confirmed in vitro to be specific for cytomegalovirus antigens.

The germline V gene gives CDR1 as LGHNA and CDR2 as YNFKEQ. Including the terminal cysteine and phenylalanine, the CDR3 comprises 20 residues. Of the read, only the CDR3 DNA is kept; its 60 bases are in frame from base 1. V trim: 1 base; J trim: 7 bases; unmatched bases: 13. Library generation was performed with the immunoSEQ multiplex PCR assay. For the multiplex PCR, a mixture combining 60 forward primers for TCR Vbeta segments and 13 reverse primers for TCR Jbeta segments was used. The CDR3 region of rearranged TCR beta genes was amplified from genomic DNA by a multiplex PCR assay. The Illumina HiSeq System was used to sequence the amplified TCR beta libraries as 87-base-pair reads. The paper's data handling went like this. In a later analysis, around 80 million unique TCR beta chains were counted across the 500 to 850 repertoires, and roughly 10 million of these chains were shared by at least two donors. A nearest-neighbor algorithm error-corrected the raw reads and collapsed the reads into unique sequences, merging closely related sequences to remove PCR and sequencing errors. Alignment of CDR3 sequences to IMGT reference sequences was used to assign V, D and J gene segments. For a sequence to be retained, a match of at least six nucleotides to both a V gene segment and a J gene segment was required. Rearrangements were called productive when the CDR3 lacked stop codons and stayed in frame with V and J; all others were non-productive. Following IMGT convention, CDR3 was defined as the stretch from the second conserved V-encoded cysteine to the conserved J-encoded phenylalanine. The earlier analysis of more than 450 of the donors excluded sequences that lacked an unambiguous match to a single V gene segment. In an earlier analysis of approximately 590 of the donors, V segments were called functional above 56.7% productive rearrangements and were called segregating when the between-donor standard deviation exceeded 5%. To diagnose cytomegalovirus status from the catalog of TCR beta chain sequences, a statistical classification framework was built. A later analysis assigned V and J genes by comparing TCR nucleotide sequences with IMGT/GENE-DB human TR gene sequences. A later analysis assigned CDR3 sequences and most-parsimonious VDJ recombination scenarios with the TCRdist pipeline. In a later analysis, each TCR beta chain was defined by its CDR3 amino acid sequence together with its V-gene family, and reads without a unique V-gene family were excluded. In a later analysis, fewer than 650 highly shared, low-generation-probability nucleotide sequences were removed to address suspected cross-contamination and a sequencing artifact. In a later analysis, a clonal expansion index for each public chain was calculated from normalized within-repertoire ranks of inferred template counts. In a later analysis, generation probabilities were computed with a VDJ recombination model fitted to out-of-frame rearrangements, and the resulting probabilities were checked against IGoR. Hypergeometric tests were used in a later analysis to score TCR-TCR, TCR-HLA and TCR-CMV co-occurrence, with a repertoire-size bias correction applied to the TCR pairs. False discovery rates were estimated in a later analysis by permuting HLA or CMV assignments 20 times. A later analysis grouped co-occurring TCRs with DBSCAN, adding TCRdist sequence similarity when clustering within HLA-allele-positive subsets. Repertoires with fewer than 30,000 or more than 120,000 public chains were left out of co-occurrence clustering, as were a handful of repertoires with anomalous nucleotide sharing. In its TCRdb copy, this immuneACCESS table keeps in-frame sequences only and misses some clones. Where compared with another copy, unresolved V genes explain less than half of these, and the others have no known cause. The DNA gave D and trimming, while V, J and clone size come from that table. The sample table shows roughly 110,000 clones, and around 75% are seen once. In total, the top ten clones hold roughly 0.87% of the sample.

This TCR was sampled from a woman under 40 in good health and CMV-seronegative. Sequenced: PBMCs. The chain was built from TRBV4-2 and TRBJ2-1, with 16 bases aligning to TRBD2. The CDR3 protein: CASSQVYGTSGGATENEQFF. The sequenced DNA is TGTGCCAGCAGCCAAGTTTATGGGACTAGCGGGGGGGCAACGGAAAATGAGCAGTTCTTC.